Following are 21 T cell receptor beta chains from one sample sequenced in a study of beta chain features in type 1 diabetes. Findings of the study overall: Researchers report that Type 1 diabetes patients had moderately but significantly shorter TCRB CDR3s across all four CD4+ subsets.

The antigens for these receptors are not known. The isolated RNA, all of it, was reverse transcribed, so expressed TCRB transcripts were what got sequenced. Using immunoSEQ multiplex PCR, the repertoire was profiled, and TCRdb retains in-frame clones only, with some absent. The table has 600,000 or so clones, more than 12% seen once. Sample: naive CD4+ T cells from blood. These receptor sequences come from a man between 18 and 35 years old with type 1 diabetes.

The chain couples TRBV19 to TRBJ1-2; TRBD1 is a possible D gene (5 bases). V gave up 5 bases and J gave up 6 bases, with 16 bases separating them. The CDR3 has 14 residues. CDR1 is LNHDA and CDR2 is SQIVND in the germline V gene (reference sequence). In DNA, the CDR3 is TGTGCCAGTAGTCCACGGACACTTTCTAATGGCTACACCTTC. It specifies CASSPRTLSNGYTF.

The rearrangement joins TRBV4-1 to TRBJ2-2, with 7 positions matching TRBD2. There are 17 residues in the CDR3. CDR1 MGHRA and CDR2 YSYEKL come from the germline V gene. J was trimmed by 0 bases and V by 3 bases; bases with no gene match: 7. The CDR3 bases are TGCGCCAGCAGCCACCTTTTAGCGGGCCCGAACACCGGGGAGCTGTTTTTT. Translating gives CASSHLLAGPNTGELFF.

In this sample, this clone turned up a few times. The chain uses TRBV30 and TRBJ2-1, with 8 positions matching TRBD2. J was trimmed by 12 bases and V by 3 bases; bases with no gene match: 10. The CDR3 runs to 13 residues. Germline values: CDR1 GTSNPN, CDR2 SVGIG (reference sequence). CDR3: CAWSSSTSGRQFF. CDR3 in DNA: TGTGCCTGGAGCTCCTCTACTAGCGGTCGGCAGTTCTTC.

This clone appeared a few times. The chain has TRBV28 and TRBJ2-3; 7 positions agree with TRBD2. The V gene's germline CDR1 is MDHEN and CDR2 SYDVKM. Trimming took 1 base from V and 2 from J; bases not matched to a gene: 6. The length of the CDR3 is 16 residues. The DNA for the CDR3 is TGTGCCAGCAGTTTATCAGCTAGCGGAAACACAGATACGCAGTATTTT. Amino acids: CASSLSASGNTDTQYF.

This clone was seen more than once but under ten times. Other DNA sequences in this specimen translate into the identical CDR3. The rearrangement uses TRBV18 and TRBJ2-6; TRBD2 matches at 7 bases. V trimming: 3 bases; J trimming: 2 bases; junction bases outside the gene matches: 1. The CDR3 is 15 amino acids. The germline V gene encodes CDR1 KGHSH and CDR2 LQKENI. This chain's CDR3 is CASSPGTTGANVLTF. As DNA, the CDR3 is TGTGCCAGCTCACCCGGGACTACTGGGGCCAACGTCCTGACTTTC.

The J gene is TRBJ1-2, the V gene TRBV28, with 9 bases fitting TRBD1. The V segment lost 6 bases and the J segment 7 bases; nucleotides outside the gene matches: 9. Germline V lookup: CDR1 MDHEN, CDR2 SYDVKM. The CDR3 length is 14 residues. The CDR3 protein is CASSTTGGASGYTF. As DNA, the CDR3 is TGTGCCAGCAGCACCACAGGGGGCGCATCTGGCTACACCTTC.

This chain uses TRBV4-1 with TRBJ1-5; no firm D call. CDR1 and CDR2 from the germline V gene are MGHRA and YSYEKL. V was cut by 3 bases and J by 5 bases, with 11 bases left in between. This CDR3 is built from 14 residues. The CDR3: CASSQTRQYQPQHF. Here the CDR3 DNA reads TGCGCCAGCAGCCAGACCAGACAATATCAGCCCCAGCATTTT.

This clone turned up a few times. The gene calls are TRBV30 and TRBJ1-5, with a possible D match to TRBD1 (5 bases). The CDR3 loop spans 14 amino acids. Trimming took off 2 bases at V and 8 bases at J, with 16 bases between the two ends. Germline assignment: CDR1 GTSNPN and CDR2 SVGIG (reference sequence). The CDR3 is CAWSPGTPPEPQHF. The CDR3 DNA reads as TGTGCCTGGAGTCCAGGGACGCCTCCGGAGCCCCAGCATTTT.

The gene calls are TRBV7-9 and TRBJ1-1; D is perhaps TRBD1 (6 bases). Germline V lookup: CDR1 SEHNR, CDR2 FQNEAQ (reference sequence). Trimming took off 5 bases at V and 9 bases at J, with 19 bases between the two ends. The CDR3 is 14 amino acids. The CDR3 is CASSPGQRPTKAFF. CDR3 DNA sequence: TGTGCCAGCAGCCCAGGACAGCGACCGACAAAAGCTTTCTTT.

This clone was counted only a few times. V gene TRBV29-1 combines with J gene TRBJ2-7, with 7 nucleotides matching TRBD2. V lost 2 bases and J lost 0; bases outside the gene matches: 1. The CDR3 is made up of 13 amino acids. Germline V gene lookup returns CDR1 SQVTM and CDR2 ANQGSEA. The CDR3 nucleotides read TGCAGCGTTGAAACGGGGGGCTCCTACGAGCAGTACTTC. This gives the protein CSVETGGSYEQYF.

This clone was picked up a small number of times. The gene calls are TRBV11-2 and TRBJ2-3; unclear D gene. The CDR3 sequence is 11 residues long. Germline V CDR1 and CDR2: SGHAT, FQNNGV. The V end lost 5 bases, the J end lost 9 bases, and 9 bases lay between the germline ends. The CDR3 is CASSLLSTQYF. DNA for the CDR3: TGTGCCAGCAGCCTCCTTTCAACGCAGTATTTT.

In its sample, this clone was seen a few times. The V and J genes are TRBV9 and TRBJ2-7, with D perhaps matching TRBD1 or TRBD2 (5 bases each). This CDR3 has 14 amino acids. Germline V CDR1 and CDR2: SGDLS, YYNGEE. Trimming took 0 bases from V and 2 from J, leaving 9 bases between them. The CDR3 region is CASSVGGIPYEQYF. The CDR3 nucleotides are TGTGCCAGCAGCGTAGGGGGGATTCCCTACGAGCAGTACTTC. Full variable domain (outside the CDR3, taken from reference TRBV9 and TRBJ2-7): DSGVTQTPKHLITATGQRVTLRCSPRSGDLSVYWYQQSLDQGLQFLIQYYNGEERAKGNILERFSAQQFPDLHSELNLSSLELGDSALYFCASSVGGIPYEQYFGPGTRLTVT.

This clone was recorded a few times. The chain couples TRBV20-1 to TRBJ2-7, with D perhaps matching TRBD2 (6 bases). V was pared by 6 bases and J by 5 bases, with 11 bases between. CDR3 length: 11 residues. In germline, CDR1 is DFQATT, CDR2 SNEGSKA (reference sequence). The CDR3 here is CSAVGGNEQYF. As DNA, the CDR3 is TGCAGTGCCGTGGGGGGTAACGAGCAGTACTTC.

The chain combines TRBV30 with TRBJ2-3; D uncertain. The germline CDR1 and CDR2 sequences are GTSNPN and SVGIG (reference sequence). Trimming removed 4 bases at V and 4 bases at J, with 15 bases between. CDR3 size: 14 residues. The CDR3 coding sequence is TGTGCCTGGAATACGAATGGCCGGGCAGATACGCAGTATTTT. Translation gives CAWNTNGRADTQYF.

A few counts support this clone. This rearrangement joins TRBV5-1 to TRBJ2-1, with 14 bases aligning to TRBD2. V dropped 3 bases and J dropped 0; count of bases not matched to a gene: 8. The CDR3 runs to 19 residues. Germline CDR1 reads SGHRS; CDR2 reads YFSETQ. In DNA, the CDR3 is TGCGCCAGCAGCTCCTTCGGGACTAGCGGGAGCGTCTCCTACAATGAGCAGTTCTTC. Encoded protein: CASSSFGTSGSVSYNEQFF.

The CDR3 here is CASSLVGGREHNEQFF. The CDR3 DNA is TGCGCCAGCAGCTTGGTAGGGGGGCGCGAACACAATGAGCAGTTCTTC. This rearrangement joins TRBV5-1 to TRBJ2-1; D assignment may be TRBD1 or TRBD2 (6 bases each). Germline V lookup: CDR1 SGHRS, CDR2 YFSETQ. The CDR3 runs to 16 residues. V was clipped by 0 bases and J by 5 bases, with 15 bases between them.

The table lists this clone with a few counts. J is TRBJ1-1 and V is TRBV29-1, with no clear D. This CDR3 contains 16 residues. Germline V CDR1 and CDR2: SQVTM, ANQGSEA. The ends were cut back, 8 bases at V and 4 bases at J, with 26 bases in the middle. The CDR3, as DNA: TGCAGCCTCCTGCCTCACCCTTCCACCGGAGGCACTGAAGCTTTCTTT. Encoded protein: CSLLPHPSTGGTEAFF.

This clone was observed a handful of times. Here the CDR3 reads CASREVLNTEAFF. The CDR3 coding sequence is TGTGCCAGCAGGGAGGTGTTGAACACTGAAGCTTTCTTT. The chain links TRBV6-6 to TRBJ1-1; no clear D gene. Germline V gene sequence: CDR1 MNHNY, CDR2 SVGAGI (reference sequence). Deletions cut 6 bases from V and 0 bases from J, with 8 bases between. The CDR3 is made up of 13 amino acids.

This clone was detected a few times. The chain uses TRBV30 and TRBJ2-5, with D maybe TRBD1 (5 bases). The germline V gene has CDR1 GTSNPN and CDR2 SVGIG (reference sequence). V dropped 0 bases and J dropped 6 bases, with 11 bases sitting between them. This CDR3 is built from 13 residues. The CDR3 nucleotides are TGTGCCTGGAGTGTATCAGGGATGAAGACCCAGTACTTC. This translates into CAWSVSGMKTQYF.

This clone is a singleton in its sample. V is TRBV30 and J is TRBJ1-1, with no clear D. The CDR3 totals 11 residues. Germline CDR1 and CDR2: GTSNPN and SVGIG (reference sequence). With 3 bases removed from V and 4 bases from J, the gap between germline ends came to 6 bases. The CDR3 nucleotides read TGTGCCTGGAGCCGATTCACTGAAGCTTTCTTT. Its protein is CAWSRFTEAFF.

The J gene is TRBJ1-1, the V gene TRBV4-2, with a possible D match to TRBD1 (5 bases). The germline V and J ends were trimmed by 0 bases and 1 base, with 6 bases remaining between them. CDR3 length equals 14 residues. Germline V CDR1 and CDR2: LGHNA, YNFKEQ. CDR3 bases: TGTGCCAGCAGCCAAGACACAGGGAACACTGAAGCTTTCTTT. Protein: CASSQDTGNTEAFF.